This note documents a single T cell receptor (beta chain) sequence. This clonotype has ten or more counts. This clone's antigen is unknown. No base qualities exist here, and no much larger clone lies one base off it. A distance of 15 bases separates the germline ends of V and J, which lose 3 bases and 6 bases respectively. The germline V gene (reference sequence) specifies DFQATT as CDR1 and SNEGSKA as CDR2. The CDR3 spans 14 residues, from the cysteine through the phenylalanine. The sequence is cut down to CDR3 DNA, 42 bases in frame from base 1. Stable Graves' hyperthyroidism was defined as no progression to ophthalmopathy during 18 months of follow-up. Hyperthyroidism patients were newly diagnosed, had a disease duration of under 2 months, and were aged 18 to 65 years. Any patient with an uncontrolled infection, another autoimmune disease, pregnancy or lactation was excluded. Diagnoses were established on the basis of clinical symptoms, serum thyroxine and TRAb, thyroid ultrasound, and orbital computed tomography. PBMCs were isolated from 7.5 to 10 ml of fresh peripheral blood by Ficoll-Paque density gradient centrifugation. Total RNA was extracted using Trizol reagent, and RNA quality was assessed on an Agilent 2100 Bioanalyzer.

TCR beta CDR3 regions were amplified from RNA transcripts. The first round of RT-PCR for the TCR CDR3 was performed with the HTBI primer set and the Qiagen OneStep RT-PCR kit. A second multiplex PCR round built the libraries, followed by size selection and purification. Paired-end sequencing of the libraries was performed with 100 bp reads on an Illumina HiSeq2000. In the source study's methods: SOAPnuke was used to process the raw data, removing reads that contained adapters or uncalled bases, had a mean Phred below 15, or lacked an exact match to the constant primer or identifier. High-quality paired reads were merged using COPE v1.2.5, and each unique nucleotide sequence was defined as a clonotype. MiTCR v1.1 was used to align the clonotypes against IMGT TRBV, TRBD and TRBJ reference segments. Only V-J combinations with frequency above 0.0001, covering 99% to 99.2% of repertoires, were analysed. A TCS score was defined as the ratio of F50 (clonal expansion) to E x V (chaos), with BLOSUM62-based TCRdist applied between CDR3 peptides within each V-J. Welch's t-statistics and random forest reduced roughly 500 V-J features to some 14, which were used in a naive Bayes classifier (R e1071). The public reads were reanalyzed by TCRdb: fastp trimming at Q25, MiXCR alignment, in-frame beta chains only. Each entry merges the rows of one CDR3 protein and shows their most common DNA and genes. The V and J calls here are based on TCRdb, not the publication. For this sample the table gives approximately 410,000 distinct CDR3 sequences, of which roughly an eighth were detected only once. Jointly, the top ten make up less than 6.5% of the sample.

These data are taken from a study of T cells in Graves' hyperthyroidism and ophthalmopathy (dated by TCRdb to about 2019). The study in broad terms: Peripheral blood was sampled at the time of initial diagnosis, prior to any treatment. To identify distinguishing TCR V-J signatures, a discovery cohort of about 95 patients was used, comprising 43 with Graves' ophthalmopathy and approximately 57 with stable Graves' hyperthyroidism. Once sampling was done, hyperthyroidism patients were given methimazole at a starting dose of 30 mg daily, whereas ophthalmopathy patients were given high-dose intravenous methylprednisolone. The paper describes TCR Vbeta CDR3 sequencing of more than 120 peripheral blood samples, made up of roughly 45 ophthalmopathy patients, some 76 hyperthyroidism patients and roughly 17 progressor patients. For training and testing, the 80 to 100 patients in the discovery cohort were randomly divided in a 7:3 ratio. Whether ophthalmopathy could be predicted prospectively was tested in an independent validation cohort made up of roughly 19 hyperthyroidism patients plus 17 patients who later progressed to ophthalmopathy. Thyroid tissue and blood T-cell repertoires from over 5 Graves' hyperthyroidism patients were also compared in the study.

Study-level results and caveats: Blood samples also contained most of the expanded thyroid clonotypes (frequency above 0.001), which suggests that blood repertoires may reflect thyroid immune responses. Ophthalmopathy was separated from stable hyperthyroidism by a 13 V-J signature model, with around 90% sensitivity and about 84% specificity obtained in cross-validation and 80%/75% obtained in testing. Sample size was not statistically predetermined, and investigators were not blinded to group allocation. During validation, the model predicted progression to ophthalmopathy a median of approximately 7 months ahead of onset, with around 71% sensitivity and less than 85% specificity.

This receptor was obtained from a woman aged 18-35 years with Graves' hyperthyroidism. Recombination joined TRBV20-1 with TRBJ1-5, with TRBD1 perhaps the D gene, on 6 matching bases. Sequencing was carried out using blood. Here the CDR3 is given as CSASPRQVFQPQHF. The DNA reads TGCAGTGCTAGCCCAAGACAGGTTTTTCAGCCCCAGCATTTT.